Below are 11 T cell receptor beta chains sequenced from a single sample in a study of blood T cell repertoires in COVID-19. Generated by immunoSEQ multiplex PCR, the TCRdb table keeps only in-frame clones and is missing some. Found here are some 340,000 clones, more than 70% of them singletons; the top ten hold 5.3%. Sample: PBMCs or T cells enriched from blood (not recorded which). Receptors originate from a woman in her thirties who had recovered from COVID-19.

The chain recombines TRBV2 with TRBJ1-6; 9 bases agree with TRBD1. The CDR3 totals 14 residues. V trimming: 5 bases; J trimming: 9 bases; junction bases outside the gene matches: 5. Germline V lookup: CDR1 SNHLY, CDR2 FYNNEI. This chain's CDR3 is CASSQDRGISPLHF. In DNA, the CDR3 is TGTGCCAGCAGTCAGGACAGGGGAATTTCACCCCTCCACTTT.

The chain has TRBV4-1 and TRBJ1-2, with 11 bases matching TRBD1. J gave up 4 bases and V 1 base, and 2 bases lay outside the gene matches. The CDR3 has 15 amino acids. Germline CDR1 and CDR2: MGHRA and YSYEKL. CDR3 coding DNA: TGCGCCAGCAGCCAAGTGGACAGGGGGCTCTATGGCTACACCTTC. It codes for CASSQVDRGLYGYTF.

The chain recombines TRBV5-1 with TRBJ1-6; D unresolved. This CDR3 contains 17 residues. Germline loops: CDR1 SGHRS, CDR2 YFSETQ. Trimming removed 0 bases from V and 0 bases from J, with 10 bases in between. CDR3 in amino acids: CASSLAGSSSYNSPLHF. CDR3 nucleotides: TGCGCCAGCAGCTTGGCCGGGAGTAGCTCCTATAATTCACCCCTCCACTTT.

This clone was counted once. The V and J genes are TRBV18 and TRBJ2-7, with D possibly being TRBD2 (5 bases). CDR3 length: 11 residues. V gave up 6 bases and J gave up 6 bases, with 9 bases separating them. Germline V gene data show CDR1 as KGHSH and CDR2 as LQKENI. This CDR3 reads CASSGLGEQYF. Written as DNA, the CDR3 is TGTGCCAGCTCTGGACTGGGCGAGCAGTACTTC.

J is TRBJ1-5 and V is TRBV28; 9 bases map to TRBD1. Trimming removed 6 bases from V and 6 bases from J; junction bases left unmatched: 6. Germline V gene lookup returns CDR1 MDHEN and CDR2 SYDVKM. The CDR3 runs 14 residues. CDR3 sequence: CASRPQGAGQPQHF. For the CDR3, the DNA is TGTGCCAGCAGGCCACAGGGGGCCGGTCAGCCCCAGCATTTT.

The chain links TRBV5-4 to TRBJ2-3; D is undetermined. The CDR3 contains 13 residues. With 4 bases removed from V and 4 bases from J, the gap between germline ends came to 10 bases. Germline loops: CDR1 SGHNT, CDR2 YYREEE (reference sequence). As DNA, the CDR3 is TGTGCCAGCAGCCCCCCTTCGGCAGATACGCAGTATTTT. The encoded protein is CASSPPSADTQYF.

V gene TRBV28 combines with J gene TRBJ1-1; D ambiguous. V lost 7 bases and J lost 1, with 13 bases in between. This CDR3 is built from 14 residues. Looked up from germline, CDR1 is MDHEN and CDR2 is SYDVKM. CDR3 sequence: CASTSTSWNTEAFF. Written as DNA, the CDR3 is TGTGCCAGCACCAGTACCTCCTGGAACACTGAAGCTTTCTTT. The variable domain in full, completed from reference TRBV28 and TRBJ1-1, reads DVKVTQSSRYLVKRTGEKVFLECVQDMDHENMFWYRQDPGLGLRLIYFSYDVKMKEKGDIPEGYSVSREKKERFSLILESASTNQTSMYLCASTSTSWNTEAFFGQGTRLTVV.

The J gene is TRBJ2-7, the V gene TRBV6-5; TRBD1 matches 7 bases. Trimming cost V 6 bases and J 3 bases; bases outside gene matches: 5. CDR1 and CDR2 (germline): MNHEY, SVGAGI. The CDR3 loop spans 13 amino acids. The chain's CDR3 is CASSADRDYEQYF. As DNA, the CDR3 is TGTGCCAGCAGCGCCGACAGGGACTACGAGCAGTACTTC.

The genes are TRBV7-9 and TRBJ1-1, with TRBD1 as a possible D gene (6 bases). The germline V gene encodes CDR1 SEHNR and CDR2 FQNEAQ (reference sequence). The CDR3 loop spans 15 amino acids. V lost 5 bases and J 0 bases, leaving 13 bases between the germline ends. This chain's CDR3 is CASSQDRPMNTEAFF. Here the CDR3 DNA reads TGTGCCAGCAGCCAGGACAGACCCATGAACACTGAAGCTTTCTTT. The full variable domain, in which reference TRBV7-9 and TRBJ1-1 provide the parts outside the CDR3, is DTGVSQNPRHKITKRGQNVTFRCDPISEHNRLYWYRQTLGQGPEFLTYFQNEAQLEKSRLLSDRFSAERPKGSFSTLEIQRTEQGDSAMYLCASSQDRPMNTEAFFGQGTRLTVV.

The chain employs TRBV11-2 and TRBJ1-6; 8 bases are a match to TRBD1. Germline trimming cut 1 base from V and 6 bases from J; bases unmatched to any gene: 2. This CDR3 has 15 amino acids. The germline CDR1 and CDR2 sequences are SGHAT and FQNNGV. The CDR3 loop is CASSLVGQGNSPLHF. The CDR3 coding sequence is TGTGCCAGCAGCTTAGTCGGACAGGGTAATTCACCCCTCCACTTT.

About this clone itself: At the DNA level, this CDR3 is encoded by other sequences in the same sample as well. The chain uses TRBV2 and TRBJ1-2; 7 bases match TRBD1. V gave up 6 bases and J gave up 0 bases; unmatched junction bases: 7. The germline V gene encodes CDR1 SNHLY and CDR2 FYNNEI. The CDR3 extends over 15 amino acids. The CDR3 DNA reads TGTGCCAGCAGCGAGACAGGGATAGCTAACTATGGCTACACCTTC. Amino acid sequence: CASSETGIANYGYTF.